Given below is one TCR beta chain in context. This specimen comes from a study of cytomegalovirus exposure and HLA in healthy donors. The CDR3 extends over 14 amino acids. The V end lost 10 bases, the J end lost 3 bases, and 18 bases lay between the germline ends. From germline, CDR1 is PRHDT and CDR2 FYEKMQ (reference sequence). The PCR had 60 Vbeta and 13 Jbeta primers. Repertoires were generated with immunoSEQ multiplex PCR, while TCRdb's copy carries only in-frame clones and drops some. The sample holds approximately 160,000 clones, around 77% seen once. The chain employs TRBV13 and TRBJ1-2; tentatively, D is TRBD1 (6 bases). Sample: PBMCs. This TCR derives from a man aged 40-55 years in good health and CMV-seronegative. This CDR3 is CATHRGGVDYGYTF. CDR3 nucleotide sequence: TGTGCCACCCATCGAGGGGGAGTCGACTATGGCTACACCTTC.